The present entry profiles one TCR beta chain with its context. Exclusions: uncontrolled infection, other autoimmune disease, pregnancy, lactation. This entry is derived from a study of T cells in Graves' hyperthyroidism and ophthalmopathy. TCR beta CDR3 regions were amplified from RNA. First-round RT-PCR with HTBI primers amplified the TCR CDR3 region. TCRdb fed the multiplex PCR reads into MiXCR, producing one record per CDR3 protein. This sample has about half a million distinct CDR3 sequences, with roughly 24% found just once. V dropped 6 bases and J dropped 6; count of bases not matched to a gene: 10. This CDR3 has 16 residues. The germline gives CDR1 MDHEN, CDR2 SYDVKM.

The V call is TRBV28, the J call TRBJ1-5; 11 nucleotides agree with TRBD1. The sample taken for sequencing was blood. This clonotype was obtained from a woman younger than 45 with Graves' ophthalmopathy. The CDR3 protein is CASSRTGGARGQPQHF. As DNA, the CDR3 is TGTGCCAGCAGCCGGACAGGGGGCGCTAGGGGTCAGCCCCAGCATTTT.